These T cell receptor beta chains were read from a single sample in a study of blood T cell repertoires in COVID-19. Libraries were prepared by immunoSEQ multiplex PCR; TCRdb keeps only in-frame clonotypes and omits some of them. The table lists 360,000 or so clones, 85% to 90% of them singletons. The sequenced material came from PBMCs or T cells enriched from blood (not recorded which). The receptors were gathered from a woman under 40 who had been exposed to COVID-19. Both conserved end residues are part of each CDR3. A D gene is named only where the DNA matches it firmly. Size values are once, few and many counts, or a class for expanded clones, and some rows have none.

TGTGCCATCACTAGGGGACAGCTCACTGAAGCTTTCTTT,CAITRGQLTEAFF,TRBJ1-1,-,TRBD1,TRBV10-3
TGTGCCAGCAGATATAATATCTACGAGCAGTACTTC,CASRYNIYEQYF,TRBJ2-7,-,-,TRBV12-3/TRBV12-4
TGTGCCAGCAGCACCTGGGGCCTTCAAGAGACCCAGTACTTC,CASSTWGLQETQYF,TRBJ2-5,-,-,TRBV5-4
TGTGCCAGCAAAAGACCCAGGGTGAGCTACGAGCAGTACTTC,CASKRPRVSYEQYF,TRBJ2-7,-,-,TRBV27
TGCGCCAGCAGACCCATAGGGGCGGCTAATGAAAAACTGTTTTTT,CASRPIGAANEKLFF,TRBJ1-4,-,-,TRBV5-1
TGTGCCAGCAGTAGGAGGGCGGATCTCTACGAGCAGTACTTC,CASSRRADLYEQYF,TRBJ2-7,-,-,TRBV6-5
TGTGCCTGGAGTGTACTGAATCTATATGGCTACACCTTC,CAWSVLNLYGYTF,TRBJ1-2,-,-,TRBV30
TGTGCCAGCAGCTTAAAGCGACAGGACGCCGGGGAGCTGTTTTTT,CASSLKRQDAGELFF,TRBJ2-2,once,-,TRBV11-2
TGTGCCAGCAGCTCTTTAGCGGGAGAAGGCACAGATACGCAGTATTTT,CASSSLAGEGTDTQYF,TRBJ2-3,-,TRBD2,TRBV11-2
TGTGCCAGCAGCTCGGCGGCTAGCGCCACAGATACGCAGTATTTT,CASSSAASATDTQYF,TRBJ2-3,-,-,TRBV5-6
TGTGCCAGCATCAACAGGGCCGTAGTTGGGGAGCAGTACTTC,CASINRAVVGEQYF,TRBJ2-7,-,-,TRBV5-5
TGTGCCAGCAGCTTAGAGGGGCTAACGGTCCATGAGCAGTTCTTC,CASSLEGLTVHEQFF,TRBJ2-1,-,-,TRBV11-3
TGTGCCAGCAGGGGCGGGAGCAGTGGATCCAAAAACATTCAGTACTTC,CASRGGSSGSKNIQYF,TRBJ2-4,-,TRBD2,TRBV28
TGTGCCAGCAGTCCCTCATTGATGGGGACAGATAATTCACCCCTCCACTTT,CASSPSLMGTDNSPLHF,TRBJ1-6,once,TRBD1,TRBV28
TGTGCCACCAGTGATTTGGGGCTAGCTAAGGGCAATGAGCAGTTCTTC,CATSDLGLAKGNEQFF,TRBJ2-1,-,-,TRBV24-1
TGTGCCCCGGGGGAGGGGGACACTGAAGCTTTCTTT,CAPGEGDTEAFF,TRBJ1-1,-,-,TRBV30
TGCAGCGCCGGGGGGACAGGGAATGAAGCTTTCTTT,CSAGGTGNEAFF,TRBJ1-1,-,TRBD1,TRBV29-1
TGTGCCAGCTCACTGGCAGCCTTTGCGACAGGGCAAGGAGAGACCCAGTACTTC,CASSLAAFATGQGETQYF,TRBJ2-5,-,TRBD1,TRBV18